The 9 T cell receptor beta chains presented below share a single source sample, sequenced in a study of T-cell memory formation after mild COVID-19 (dated by TCRdb to 2020 to 2023). To prepare the library, 5' RACE was applied. TCRdb shows the sequencer as Illumina NovaSeq 6000. TCRdb trimmed the raw reads at Q25, called clones with MiXCR and kept productive beta chains. All rows with the same CDR3 protein become a single entry with the most common DNA and genes. Here the sample has just under 50,000 distinct CDR3 sequences; about 12% occur a single time. The leading ten clones occupy almost 25% of the sample. Material: PBMCs or a T cell subset sorted from them (not recorded which). The receptors here all came from a man younger than 35 who had mild COVID-19 (a few samples of this study predate the infection). The sample titles of this study are shuffled in the database, so cell type and time point are left out; the donor was told from shared clones.

This clonotype was detected many times. The chain uses TRBV7-2 and TRBJ2-1, with D hard to call. The CDR3 is made up of 15 amino acids. Per the germline V gene, CDR1 is SGHTA and CDR2 is FQGNSA. V was clipped by 5 bases and J by 8 bases, with 19 bases between them. The CDR3 nucleotides read TGTGCCAGCAGCACCGACCGGGTCCCAGGCCATGAGCAGTTCTTC. This sequence encodes CASSTDRVPGHEQFF.

The chain recombines TRBV12-3 or TRBV12-4 with TRBJ2-5; 8 nucleotides match TRBD2. This CDR3 is built from 15 residues. V trimming: 4 bases; J trimming: 4 bases; junction bases outside the gene matches: 8. CDR3 sequence (DNA): TGTGCCAGCAGTTCCCAGGCGGGGGGCTTAGAGACCCAGTACTTC. Translation: CASSSQAGGLETQYF.

The V gene is TRBV20-1, the J gene TRBJ1-5; D is uncertain. Deletions cut 3 bases from V and 4 bases from J, with 7 bases between. This CDR3 has 12 residues. Germline assignment: CDR1 DFQATT and CDR2 SNEGSKA (reference sequence). DNA of the CDR3: TGCAGTGCTAGTAGGTCAAATCAGCCCCAGCATTTT. Its translation: CSASRSNQPQHF.

This clonotype was counted a few times. The rearrangement uses TRBV7-6 and TRBJ1-1, with TRBD1 as a possible D gene (6 bases). The length of the CDR3 is 15 residues. V gave up 0 bases and J gave up 6 bases, with 14 bases separating them. Germline lookup yields CDR1 SGHVS and CDR2 FNYEAQ. The CDR3 DNA reads TGTGCCAGCAGCTTAGCTCAGGGGAAGCTCGCTGAAGCTTTCTTT. This encodes CASSLAQGKLAEAFF.

J is TRBJ2-7 and V is TRBV5-1, with 9 bases that match TRBD1. CDR1 and CDR2 from the germline V gene are SGHRS and YFSETQ. Germline trimming cut 3 bases from V and 6 bases from J; bases unmatched to any gene: 7. The CDR3 extends over 14 amino acids. The DNA for the CDR3 is TGCGCCAGCAGCTGGGGGACAGGGTCTGGCGAGCAGTACGTC. This encodes CASSWGTGSGEQYV.

This sequence joins TRBV20-1 and TRBJ2-5, with D possibly being TRBD2 (7 bases). CDR1 is DFQATT and CDR2 is SNEGSKA in the germline V gene (reference sequence). Trimming stripped 0 bases from V and 5 bases from J, with 13 bases between. The CDR3 extends over 14 amino acids. Here the CDR3 reads CSARDRRGGETQYF. Written as DNA, the CDR3 is TGCAGTGCTAGAGATCGCAGGGGAGGGGAGACCCAGTACTTC.

This clonotype appeared a few times. The J gene is TRBJ1-5, the V gene TRBV4-3; no clear D. Germline values: CDR1 LGHNA, CDR2 YSLEER. This CDR3 is 13 amino acids long. V lost 2 bases and J lost 7, with 9 bases in between. In nucleotides, the CDR3 is TGCGCCAGCAGCCAACGTGGAAGGCAGCCCCAGCATTTT. This codes for CASSQRGRQPQHF.

The table lists this clonotype with many counts. The genes are TRBV5-1 and TRBJ1-1; TRBD1 agrees at 9 bases. This CDR3 is built from 13 residues. Germline V gene data show CDR1 as SGHRS and CDR2 as YFSETQ. V lost 0 bases, J lost 10 bases, and 4 bases stayed unmatched. The CDR3 reads CASSLGDRGGAFF. The CDR3 region has the DNA TGCGCCAGCAGCTTGGGCGACAGGGGGGGAGCTTTCTTT.

The rearrangement links TRBV3-1 to TRBJ1-1; maybe TRBD1 (5 bases). V lost 4 bases, J lost 6 bases, and 15 bases lay in between. There are 14 residues in the CDR3. Looked up from germline, CDR1 is LGHDT and CDR2 is YNNKEL (reference sequence). The CDR3: CASSLGLGASEAFF. CDR3 DNA: TGTGCCAGCAGCCTAGGCCTTGGGGCTTCTGAAGCTTTCTTT.